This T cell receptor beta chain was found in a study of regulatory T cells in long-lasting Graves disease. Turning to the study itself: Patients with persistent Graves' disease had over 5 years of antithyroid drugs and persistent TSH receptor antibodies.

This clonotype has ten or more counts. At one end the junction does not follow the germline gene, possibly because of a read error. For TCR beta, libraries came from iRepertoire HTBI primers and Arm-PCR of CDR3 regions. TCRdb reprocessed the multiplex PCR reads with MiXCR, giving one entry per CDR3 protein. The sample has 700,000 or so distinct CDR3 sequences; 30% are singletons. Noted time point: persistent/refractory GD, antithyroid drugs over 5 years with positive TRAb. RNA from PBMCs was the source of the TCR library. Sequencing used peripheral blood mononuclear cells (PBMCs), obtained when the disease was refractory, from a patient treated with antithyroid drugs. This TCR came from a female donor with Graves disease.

The CDR3 nucleotides read TGTGCCAGCAGCTTAGGAGGGAACCAAGAGACCCAGTACTTC. Translated, it gives CASSLGGNQETQYF. This chain joins TRBV12-3 or TRBV12-4 and TRBJ2-5, with D possibly being TRBD2 (6 bases). CDR3 length: 14 amino acids.